Following are 26 T cell receptor beta chains from one sample sequenced in a study of shared clonotypes between healthy human individuals (TCRdb year 2020). Library generation was performed with the immunoSEQ multiplex PCR assay. The source is immuneACCESS, and TCRdb retained only in-frame sequences with V and J called. Part of the clones is not carried over; for the studies checked, unresolved V genes explain less than half of this, and the remainder is unexplained. In all, the sample holds about 1.5 million clones, and nearly 99% of those were seen once. The ten top clones hold less than 0.55% of the sample. Material for sequencing was naive CD4+ T cells sorted from blood. Read against the paper, the sample's cell subset or site label means: CD45RA+ positively selected. The receptors were gathered from a young man in good health.

This chain uses TRBV5-8 with TRBJ1-5; no definite D call. CDR1 is SGHTS and CDR2 is YDEGEE in the germline V gene. The CDR3 has 15 residues. Trimming removed 0 bases at V and 2 bases at J, with 9 bases between. The CDR3 nucleotides read TGTGCCAGCAGCTTGGAGTGGCAGGGCAATCAGCCCCAGCATTTT. This encodes CASSLEWQGNQPQHF.

The rearrangement uses TRBV7-2 and TRBJ2-1; weak D call: TRBD2 (6 bases). Germline CDR1 is SGHTA and CDR2 is FQGNSA. V lost 2 bases to trimming and J lost 9 bases, with 17 bases between them. The CDR3 totals 15 residues. The CDR3 sequence: CASSLLVPEGAEQFF. DNA for the CDR3: TGTGCCAGCAGCTTACTCGTCCCGGAGGGTGCTGAGCAGTTCTTC.

The J gene is TRBJ1-2, the V gene TRBV7-8; D remains ambiguous. The CDR3 is made up of 15 amino acids. Trimming left V 3 bases short and J 4 bases short, with 15 bases between. Germline V lookup: CDR1 SGHVS, CDR2 FQNEAQ. The CDR3 region has the DNA TGTGCCAGCAGCTTCACCGTGGACGGAGTCTATGGCTACACCTTC. Its protein product is CASSFTVDGVYGYTF.

V and J are TRBV29-1 and TRBJ2-1, with 12 bases identical to TRBD2. CDR1 is SQVTM and CDR2 is ANQGSEA in the germline V gene. The CDR3 is 14 amino acids. Trimming removed 5 bases from V and 8 bases from J; junction bases left unmatched: 7. The CDR3 region has the DNA TGCAGCGTTTTACCGGGACTAGCGGGCTATGAGCAGTTCTTC. Translation gives CSVLPGLAGYEQFF.

A remark on this clone: This sample includes further DNA sequences coding for the same CDR3. V usage is TRBV28 and J usage is TRBJ1-5; D is perhaps TRBD1 (5 bases). The length of the CDR3 is 15 residues. CDR1 and CDR2 from the germline V gene are MDHEN and SYDVKM. The V gene lost 2 bases and the J gene lost 0 bases, with 8 bases spanning the gap. The CDR3 spells CASSLGGGSNQPQHF. In nucleotides, the CDR3 is TGTGCCAGCAGTTTAGGGGGGGGTAGCAATCAGCCCCAGCATTTT.

This rearrangement joins TRBV7-3 to TRBJ1-1, with 7 positions matching TRBD1. This CDR3 contains 15 residues. Germline values: CDR1 SGHTA, CDR2 FQGTGA. The J segment lost 1 base and the V segment lost 1 base, leaving 3 bases of the junction unmatched. CDR3 sequence (DNA): TGTGCCAGCAGCTTAAGAGGGGGCTGGAACACTGAAGCTTTCTTT. Translated, it gives CASSLRGGWNTEAFF.

The chain joins TRBV12-5 to TRBJ2-5; 9 nucleotides match TRBD2. The V gene's germline CDR1 is LGHNT and CDR2 FRNRAP. V lost 2 bases, J lost 1 base, and 8 bases stayed unmatched. The CDR3 runs 17 residues. CDR3 protein: CASGLRRLAALQETQYF. The DNA of the CDR3 is TGTGCTAGTGGTTTGAGAAGACTAGCGGCACTCCAAGAGACCCAGTACTTC.

The chain employs TRBV6-4 and TRBJ2-1; possible D gene TRBD2, 6 bases. This CDR3 has 16 residues. V was shortened by 6 bases and J by 4 bases, with 19 bases between the two germline ends. CDR1 is MRHNA, CDR2 SNTAGT, per germline. As DNA, the CDR3 is TGTGCCAGCAGCGAGACGAGCGGGCCACCTTACAATGAGCAGTTCTTC. This translates into CASSETSGPPYNEQFF.

This clone appeared once. This chain connects TRBV28 to TRBJ1-3, with D unresolved. The germline gives CDR1 MDHEN, CDR2 SYDVKM. V was cut by 7 bases and J by 1 base, with 11 bases left in between. The CDR3 totals 14 residues. CDR3 region: CASTTMGSGNTIYF. The CDR3 nucleotides are TGTGCCAGCACCACAATGGGTTCTGGAAACACCATATATTTT.

The rearrangement joins TRBV6-1 to TRBJ1-5; no clear D gene. Germline CDR1 MNHNS, CDR2 SASEGT. This CDR3 comprises 11 residues. V gave up 5 bases and J gave up 3 bases, with 2 bases separating them. DNA of the CDR3: TGTGCCAGCAGTCACAATCAGCCCCAGCATTTT. Protein product: CASSHNQPQHF.

This clone was detected once. This chain links TRBV29-1 with TRBJ2-5; D gene unclear. There are 13 residues in the CDR3. V shed 2 bases and J shed 0 bases, with 7 bases lying between them. Germline-derived CDR1 and CDR2 are SQVTM and ANQGSEA. The CDR3 spells CSVENRYQETQYF. The CDR3 bases are TGCAGCGTTGAAAACCGATACCAAGAGACCCAGTACTTC.

This rearrangement joins TRBV4-1 to TRBJ2-3; D is unresolved. The V end lost 1 base, the J end lost 4 bases, and 6 bases lay between the germline ends. The CDR3 is 13 residues long. CDR1 and CDR2 from the germline V gene are MGHRA and YSYEKL. CDR3 loop: CASSQVGADTQYF. The CDR3 DNA is TGCGCCAGCAGCCAAGTCGGAGCAGATACGCAGTATTTT.

This chain connects TRBV15 to TRBJ2-5, with D perhaps TRBD2 (6 bases). The V and J ends lost 0 bases and 5 bases respectively, with 13 bases between them. Germline CDR1 LNHNV, CDR2 YYDKDF (reference sequence). CDR3 size: 15 residues. CDR3 sequence reads: CATSRDGAGGETQYF. DNA of the CDR3: TGTGCCACCAGCAGAGATGGGGCAGGAGGGGAGACCCAGTACTTC.

V usage is TRBV6-5 and J usage is TRBJ2-3; possibly TRBD1 for D (6 bases). The CDR3 totals 14 residues. Germline assignment: CDR1 MNHEY and CDR2 SVGAGI. V lost 6 bases to trimming and J lost 2 bases, with 12 bases between them. DNA of the CDR3: TGTGCCAGCAGCCGGACAGAGTTCACAGATACGCAGTATTTT. Protein product: CASSRTEFTDTQYF.

Written as DNA, the CDR3 is TGTGCCAGCTCACCCCTACGAGAGGGGGTCGGAACTGAAGCTTTCTTT. Its translation is CASSPLREGVGTEAFF. The chain couples TRBV18 to TRBJ1-1; D is possibly TRBD1 (6 bases). This CDR3 is 16 amino acids long. The germline gives CDR1 KGHSH, CDR2 LQKENI. The ends were cut back, 3 bases at V and 5 bases at J, with 19 bases in the middle.

The V call is TRBV7-9, the J call TRBJ2-3, with TRBD1 matching 8 bases. CDR1 is SEHNR, CDR2 FQNEAQ, per germline (reference sequence). Germline trimming cut 2 bases from V and 2 bases from J; bases unmatched to any gene: 3. The CDR3 spans 15 residues. Written as DNA, the CDR3 is TGTGCCAGCAGCTTACAGGGGGCCGACACAGATACGCAGTATTTT. It is translated as CASSLQGADTDTQYF.

V and J are TRBV2 and TRBJ2-5; D is perhaps TRBD2 (6 bases). V lost 5 bases to trimming and J lost 5 bases, with 12 bases between them. The CDR3 sequence is 13 residues long. Germline V gives CDR1 SNHLY, CDR2 FYNNEI. Here the CDR3 DNA reads TGTGCCAGCAGTCCCGACAGCGGGGAGACCCAGTACTTC. It yields the protein CASSPDSGETQYF. The entire variable domain, with the rest obtained from reference TRBV2 and TRBJ2-5, is as follows: EPEVTQTPSHQVTQMGQEVILRCVPISNHLYFYWYRQILGQKVEFLVSFYNNEISEKSEIFDDQFSVERPDGSNFTLKIRSTKLEDSAMYFCASSPDSGETQYFGPGTRLLVL.

This chain connects TRBV5-6 to TRBJ1-1; 7 bases align to TRBD1. Looked up from germline, CDR1 is SGHDT and CDR2 is YYEEEE. After removal of 4 bases from V and 5 bases from J, the junction contained 2 bases not matched to a gene. The CDR3 is 12 residues long. Written as DNA, the CDR3 is TGTGCCAGCAGCCCACAGGGGACTGAAGCTTTCTTT. Protein: CASSPQGTEAFF.

Worth noting for this clone: The sample has other DNA sequences that encode this CDR3 too. This chain links TRBV29-1 with TRBJ1-5, with 8 bases fitting TRBD1. Germline V gene lookup returns CDR1 SQVTM and CDR2 ANQGSEA. The CDR3 consists of 13 residues. V trimming: 5 bases; J trimming: 4 bases; junction bases outside the gene matches: 4. DNA for the CDR3: TGCAGCGTTAGGACAGGGTTAAATCAGCCCCAGCATTTT. Protein product: CSVRTGLNQPQHF.

The chain links TRBV9 to TRBJ2-7; D call uncertain. CDR1 and CDR2 from the germline V gene are SGDLS and YYNGEE. V was clipped by 4 bases and J by 5 bases, with 13 bases between them. The CDR3 sequence is 13 residues long. The CDR3 nucleotides are TGTGCCAGCAGCCTCGCCCCGGACCACGAGCAGTACTTC. Translated, it gives CASSLAPDHEQYF.

This clone appeared a few times. The chain links TRBV2 to TRBJ1-2, with D unresolved. The CDR3 totals 13 residues. The V gene lost 3 bases and the J gene lost 8 bases, with 13 bases spanning the gap. Germline CDR1 reads SNHLY; CDR2 reads FYNNEI. CDR3: CASSDTSPRGYTF. The DNA of the CDR3 is TGTGCCAGCAGTGATACCAGCCCTCGGGGCTACACCTTC.

The chain links TRBV5-6 to TRBJ2-7; perhaps TRBD1 as D (5 bases). Trimming removed 0 bases at V and 2 bases at J, with 15 bases between. From germline, CDR1 is SGHDT and CDR2 YYEEEE. CDR3 size: 16 residues. CDR3 nucleotide sequence: TGTGCCAGCAGCTTGGTAGGGGCAGGAGTTACCTACGAGCAGTACTTC. Its protein is CASSLVGAGVTYEQYF.

V is TRBV19 and J is TRBJ2-2, with D perhaps assigned TRBD1 or TRBD2 (5 bases each). Trimming pared 6 bases from V and 4 bases from J, leaving 12 bases between. The germline CDR1 and CDR2 sequences are LNHDA and SQIVND (reference sequence). CDR3 length equals 14 residues. The CDR3 sequence is CASRGIGTTGELFF. The CDR3, as DNA: TGTGCCAGTAGGGGAATAGGGACCACCGGGGAGCTGTTTTTT.

J is TRBJ1-1 and V is TRBV28; D gene unclear. V shed 7 bases and J shed 4 bases, with 19 bases lying between them. There are 15 residues in the CDR3. Per germline, CDR1 MDHEN and CDR2 SYDVKM. The CDR3 protein is CASTPYQSLGTEAFF. CDR3 bases: TGTGCCAGCACTCCTTATCAGTCCCTAGGCACTGAAGCTTTCTTT.

The rearrangement uses TRBV27 and TRBJ2-2, with D uncertain. There are 12 residues in the CDR3. Germline V gene lookup returns CDR1 MNHEY and CDR2 SMNVEV (reference sequence). Trimming removed 6 bases at V and 3 bases at J, with 5 bases between. The CDR3 DNA is TGTGCCAGCAGGCTTTACACCGGGGAGCTGTTTTTT. It yields the protein CASRLYTGELFF.

V is TRBV27 and J is TRBJ2-3; 7 positions match TRBD1. J gave up 2 bases and V 6 bases, and 8 bases lay outside the gene matches. The CDR3 runs 15 residues. In germline, CDR1 is MNHEY, CDR2 SMNVEV (reference sequence). CDR3 protein: CASRKRQGPTDTQYF. In DNA, the CDR3 is TGTGCCAGCAGAAAACGACAGGGACCCACAGATACGCAGTATTTT.